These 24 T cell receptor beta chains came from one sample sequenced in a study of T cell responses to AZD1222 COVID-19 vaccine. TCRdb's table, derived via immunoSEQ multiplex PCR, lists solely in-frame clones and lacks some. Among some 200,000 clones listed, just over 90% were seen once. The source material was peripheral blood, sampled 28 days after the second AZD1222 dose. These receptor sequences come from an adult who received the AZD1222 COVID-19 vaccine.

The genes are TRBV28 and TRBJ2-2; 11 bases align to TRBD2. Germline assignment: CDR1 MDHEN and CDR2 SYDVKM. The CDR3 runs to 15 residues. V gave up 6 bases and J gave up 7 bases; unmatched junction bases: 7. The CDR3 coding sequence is TGTGCCAGCAGACCGGGACTAGCGGTTCGCGGGGAGCTGTTTTTT. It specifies CASRPGLAVRGELFF.

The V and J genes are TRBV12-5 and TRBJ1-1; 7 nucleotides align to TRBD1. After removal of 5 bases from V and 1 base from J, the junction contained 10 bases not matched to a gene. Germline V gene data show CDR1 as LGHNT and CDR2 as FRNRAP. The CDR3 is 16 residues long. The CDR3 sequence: CASGPGTVQENTEAFF. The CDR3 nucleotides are TGTGCTAGTGGTCCGGGGACAGTTCAGGAGAACACTGAAGCTTTCTTT.

The CDR3 DNA is TGCGCCAGCAGCTTGACCTCTAACACAGATACGCAGTATTTT. Its protein product is CASSLTSNTDTQYF. V usage is TRBV5-1 and J usage is TRBJ2-3; no reliable D call. The V end was cut by 1 base, the J end by 2 bases, with 8 bases between. The germline V gene has CDR1 SGHRS and CDR2 YFSETQ. CDR3 length: 14 amino acids.

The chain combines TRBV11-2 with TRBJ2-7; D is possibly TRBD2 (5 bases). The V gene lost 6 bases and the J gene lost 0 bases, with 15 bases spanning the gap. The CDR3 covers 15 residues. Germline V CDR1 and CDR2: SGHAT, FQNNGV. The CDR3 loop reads CASSYTAESSYEQYF. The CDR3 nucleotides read TGTGCCAGCAGTTACACAGCGGAAAGCTCCTACGAGCAGTACTTC.

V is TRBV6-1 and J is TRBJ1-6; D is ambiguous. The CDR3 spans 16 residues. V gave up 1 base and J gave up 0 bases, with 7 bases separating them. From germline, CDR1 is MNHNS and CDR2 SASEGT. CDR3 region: CASSEGEGSYNSPLHF. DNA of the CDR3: TGTGCCAGCAGTGAAGGGGAGGGCTCCTATAATTCACCCCTCCACTTT.

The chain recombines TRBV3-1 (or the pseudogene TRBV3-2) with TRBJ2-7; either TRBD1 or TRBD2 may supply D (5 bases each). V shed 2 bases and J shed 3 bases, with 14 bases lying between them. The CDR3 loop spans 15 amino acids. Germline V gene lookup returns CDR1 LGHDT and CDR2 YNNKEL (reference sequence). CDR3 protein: CASSQNPGPVYEQYF. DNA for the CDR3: TGTGCCAGCAGCCAAAACCCGGGGCCCGTCTACGAGCAGTACTTC.

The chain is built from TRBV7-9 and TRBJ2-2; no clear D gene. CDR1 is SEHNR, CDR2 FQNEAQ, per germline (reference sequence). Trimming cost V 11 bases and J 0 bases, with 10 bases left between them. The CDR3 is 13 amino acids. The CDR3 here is CASSKANTGELFF. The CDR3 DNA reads TGTGCCTCATCTAAGGCGAACACCGGGGAGCTGTTTTTT.

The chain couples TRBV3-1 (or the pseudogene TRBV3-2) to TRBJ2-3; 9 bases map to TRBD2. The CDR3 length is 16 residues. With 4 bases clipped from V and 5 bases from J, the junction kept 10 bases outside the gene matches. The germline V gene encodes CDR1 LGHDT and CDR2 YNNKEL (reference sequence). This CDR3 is CASSLTGGRAEDTQYF. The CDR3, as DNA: TGTGCCAGCAGCCTGACGGGCGGGAGGGCCGAAGATACGCAGTATTTT.

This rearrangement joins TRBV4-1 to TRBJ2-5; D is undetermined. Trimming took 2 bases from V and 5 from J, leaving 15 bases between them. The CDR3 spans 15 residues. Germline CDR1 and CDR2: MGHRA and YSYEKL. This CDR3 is CASSQLITGKETQYF. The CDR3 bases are TGCGCCAGCAGCCAATTAATCACCGGAAAGGAGACCCAGTACTTC.

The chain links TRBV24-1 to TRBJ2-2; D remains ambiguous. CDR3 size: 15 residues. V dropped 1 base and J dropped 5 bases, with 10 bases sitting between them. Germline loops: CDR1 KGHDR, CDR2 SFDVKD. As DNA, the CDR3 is TGTGCCACCAGTGATTTCGCGGTTGGGACCGGGGAGCTGTTTTTT. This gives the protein CATSDFAVGTGELFF.

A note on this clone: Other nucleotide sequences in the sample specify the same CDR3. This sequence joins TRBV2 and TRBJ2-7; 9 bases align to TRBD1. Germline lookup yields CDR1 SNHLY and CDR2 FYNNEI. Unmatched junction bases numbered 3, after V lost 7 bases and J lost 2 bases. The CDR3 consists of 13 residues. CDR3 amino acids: CASKGQGTYEQYF. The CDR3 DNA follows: TGTGCCAGCAAGGGACAGGGCACCTACGAGCAGTACTTC.

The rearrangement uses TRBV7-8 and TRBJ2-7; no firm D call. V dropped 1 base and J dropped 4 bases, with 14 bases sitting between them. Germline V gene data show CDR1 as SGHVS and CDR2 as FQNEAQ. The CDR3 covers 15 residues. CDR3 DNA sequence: TGTGCCAGCAGCTTAGGTGACCCGACCCTTTACGAGCAGTACTTC. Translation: CASSLGDPTLYEQYF.

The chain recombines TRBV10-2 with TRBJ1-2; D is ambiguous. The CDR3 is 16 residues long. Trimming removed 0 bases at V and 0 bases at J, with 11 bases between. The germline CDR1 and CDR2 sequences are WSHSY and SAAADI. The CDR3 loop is CASSESTPAANYGYTF. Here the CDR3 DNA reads TGCGCCAGCAGTGAGTCGACGCCAGCTGCTAACTATGGCTACACCTTC.

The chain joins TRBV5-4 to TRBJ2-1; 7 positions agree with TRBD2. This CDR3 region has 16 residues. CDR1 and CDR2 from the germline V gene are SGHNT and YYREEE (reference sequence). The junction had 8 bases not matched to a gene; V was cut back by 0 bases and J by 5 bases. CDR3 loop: CASSLAGASGHNEQFF. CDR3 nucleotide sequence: TGTGCCAGCAGCTTGGCCGGTGCTAGCGGTCACAATGAGCAGTTCTTC.

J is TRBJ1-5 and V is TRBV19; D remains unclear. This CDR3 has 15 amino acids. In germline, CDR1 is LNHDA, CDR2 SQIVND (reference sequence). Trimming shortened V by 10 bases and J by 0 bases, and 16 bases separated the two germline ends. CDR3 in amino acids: CATLTRGSSNQPQHF. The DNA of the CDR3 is TGTGCCACTCTTACGCGCGGGAGTAGCAATCAGCCCCAGCATTTT.

The CDR3 spells CASSQAHRGAGEQYF. Here the CDR3 DNA reads TGCGCCAGCAGCCAAGCCCATAGGGGGGCGGGAGAGCAGTACTTC. The genes are TRBV4-1 and TRBJ2-7; possibly TRBD1 or TRBD2 for D (6 bases each). V lost 1 base and J lost 7, with 17 bases in between. CDR1 and CDR2 from the germline V gene are MGHRA and YSYEKL. This CDR3 has 15 residues.

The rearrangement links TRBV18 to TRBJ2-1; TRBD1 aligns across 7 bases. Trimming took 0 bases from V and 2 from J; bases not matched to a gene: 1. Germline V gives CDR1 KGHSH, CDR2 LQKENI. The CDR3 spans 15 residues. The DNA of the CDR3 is TGTGCCAGCTCACCACCCCAGGGGGCCTACAATGAGCAGTTCTTC. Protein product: CASSPPQGAYNEQFF. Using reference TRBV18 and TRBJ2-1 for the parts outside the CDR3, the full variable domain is NAGVMQNPRHLVRRRGQEARLRCSPMKGHSHVYWYRQLPEEGLKFMVYLQKENIIDESGMPKERFSAEFPKEGPSILRIQQVVRGDSAAYFCASSPPQGAYNEQFFGPGTRLTVL.

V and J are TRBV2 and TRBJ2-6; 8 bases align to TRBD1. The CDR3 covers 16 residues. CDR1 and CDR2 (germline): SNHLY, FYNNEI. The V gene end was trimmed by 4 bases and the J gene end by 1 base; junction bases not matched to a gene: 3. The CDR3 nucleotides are TGTGCCAGCAGTGGACAGGGGCGGTCTGGGGCCAACGTCCTGACTTTC. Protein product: CASSGQGRSGANVLTF. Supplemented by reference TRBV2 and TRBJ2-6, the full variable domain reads EPEVTQTPSHQVTQMGQEVILRCVPISNHLYFYWYRQILGQKVEFLVSFYNNEISEKSEIFDDQFSVERPDGSNFTLKIRSTKLEDSAMYFCASSGQGRSGANVLTFGAGSRLTVL.

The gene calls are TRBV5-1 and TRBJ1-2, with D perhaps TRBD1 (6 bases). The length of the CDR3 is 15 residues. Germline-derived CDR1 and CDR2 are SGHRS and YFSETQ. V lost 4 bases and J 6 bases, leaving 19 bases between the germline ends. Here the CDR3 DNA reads TGCGCCAGCAGCCCCTCCGGGGGGCAGGTGGATGGCTACACCTTC. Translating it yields CASSPSGGQVDGYTF.

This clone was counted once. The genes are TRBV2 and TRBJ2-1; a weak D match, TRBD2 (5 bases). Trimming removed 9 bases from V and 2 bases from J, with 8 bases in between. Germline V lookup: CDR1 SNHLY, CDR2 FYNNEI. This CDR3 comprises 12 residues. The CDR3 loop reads CASAGTYNEQFF. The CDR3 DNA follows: TGTGCCAGTGCCGGGACCTACAATGAGCAGTTCTTC.

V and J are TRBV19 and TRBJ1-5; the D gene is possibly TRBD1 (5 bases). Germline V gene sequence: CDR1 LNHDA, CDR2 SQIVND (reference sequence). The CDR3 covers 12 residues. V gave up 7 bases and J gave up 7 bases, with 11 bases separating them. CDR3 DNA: TGTGCCAGTAACGGGGGAGGCCAGCCCCAGCATTTT. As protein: CASNGGGQPQHF.

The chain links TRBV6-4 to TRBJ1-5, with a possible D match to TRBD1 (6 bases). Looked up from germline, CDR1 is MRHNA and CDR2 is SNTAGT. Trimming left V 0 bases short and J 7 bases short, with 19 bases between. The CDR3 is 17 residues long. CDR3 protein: CASSDSKPGAQGQPQHF. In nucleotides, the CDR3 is TGTGCCAGCAGTGACTCGAAACCCGGGGCGCAGGGGCAGCCCCAGCATTTT.

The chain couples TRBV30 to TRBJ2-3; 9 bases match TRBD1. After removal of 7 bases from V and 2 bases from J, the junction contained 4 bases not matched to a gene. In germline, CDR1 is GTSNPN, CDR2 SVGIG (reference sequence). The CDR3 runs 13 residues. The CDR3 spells CAYRDRVTDTQYF. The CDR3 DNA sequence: TGTGCCTACCGGGACAGGGTCACAGATACGCAGTATTTT.

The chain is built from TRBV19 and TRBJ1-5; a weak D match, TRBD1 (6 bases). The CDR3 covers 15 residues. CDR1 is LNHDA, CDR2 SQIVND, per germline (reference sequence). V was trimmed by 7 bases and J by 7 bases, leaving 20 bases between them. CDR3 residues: CASTLTGFGEQPQHF. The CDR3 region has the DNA TGTGCCAGTACCCTCACAGGGTTCGGGGAGCAGCCCCAGCATTTT.